The 11 T cell receptor beta chains below all came from one sample that was sequenced in a study of cytomegalovirus exposure and HLA in healthy donors (TCRdb year 2017). The library came from the immunoSEQ multiplex PCR assay. The multiplex PCR relied on a mix of 60 forward primers for TCR Vbeta segments and 13 reverse primers for TCR Jbeta segments. TCRdb re-hosts the immuneACCESS table, in-frame sequences only. Its copies lack some clones; in the studies checked, an unresolved V gene accounts for under half of them, and the cause for the rest is not known. The sample table contains under 200,000 clones; only one count was recorded for more than 75% of them. Together, the top ten hold about 0.84% of the sample. The sample taken for sequencing was PBMCs. Receptors were obtained from a woman aged 18-29 years in good health and CMV-seronegative.

The chain joins TRBV7-8 to TRBJ2-1; no reliable D call. CDR3 length: 11 residues. Looked up from germline, CDR1 is SGHVS and CDR2 is FQNEAQ. V lost 4 bases and J lost 5, with 3 bases in between. The CDR3 DNA is TGTGCCAGCAGCTATAACAATGAGCAGTTCTTC. This codes for CASSYNNEQFF.

This chain links TRBV28 with TRBJ2-3; TRBD2 matches 12 bases. The germline V gene encodes CDR1 MDHEN and CDR2 SYDVKM. The CDR3 sequence is 16 residues long. J was trimmed by 2 bases and V by 5 bases; bases with no gene match: 5. CDR3 region: CASSGGTSGYTDTQYF. CDR3 nucleotide sequence: TGTGCCAGCAGTGGGGGGACTAGCGGGTACACAGATACGCAGTATTTT.

This chain connects TRBV7-3 to TRBJ2-3; 7 nucleotides match TRBD2. From germline, CDR1 is SGHTA and CDR2 FQGTGA. V trimming: 2 bases; J trimming: 14 bases; junction bases outside the gene matches: 13. The CDR3 is 14 residues long. The CDR3 nucleotides are TGTGCCAGCAGCTTAGGGCCAGCGGGAAGTAGGCCGTATTTT. Protein sequence: CASSLGPAGSRPYF.

The chain has TRBV2 and TRBJ2-5; D is possibly TRBD2 (7 bases). The CDR3 runs to 16 residues. Germline V gene sequence: CDR1 SNHLY, CDR2 FYNNEI. Trimming removed 10 bases from V and 1 base from J, with 22 bases in between. CDR3 protein: CATTRVEGGSQETQYF. CDR3 DNA sequence: TGTGCCACCACTCGGGTGGAGGGGGGGTCCCAAGAGACCCAGTACTTC.

The chain's CDR3 is CASSLDRGNTEAFF. DNA of the CDR3: TGTGCCAGCAGCCTGGACAGGGGAAACACTGAAGCTTTCTTT. The genes are TRBV7-6 and TRBJ1-1; 9 nucleotides match TRBD1. The CDR3 has 14 amino acids. Germline loops: CDR1 SGHVS, CDR2 FNYEAQ. Trimming cost V 5 bases and J 2 bases; bases outside gene matches: 3.

The CDR3 is CASSSGLAGGRPGELFF. CDR3 DNA sequence: TGTGCCAGCAGCTCTGGACTAGCGGGGGGGCGTCCCGGGGAGCTGTTTTTT. The chain is built from TRBV5-6 and TRBJ2-2; 15 bases align to TRBD2. With 3 bases clipped from V and 6 bases from J, the junction kept 6 bases outside the gene matches. The CDR3 has 17 amino acids. Germline V CDR1 and CDR2: SGHDT, YYEEEE.

Of note for this clone: Different DNA sequences within this sample yield the same CDR3. The rearrangement uses TRBV6-5 and TRBJ2-3, with 9 nucleotides matching TRBD2. This CDR3 spans 15 amino acids. CDR1 is MNHEY and CDR2 is SVGAGI in the germline V gene. V lost 2 bases and J lost 3; bases outside the gene matches: 3. CDR3: CASSYEGLATDTQYF. The DNA of the CDR3 is TGTGCCAGCAGTTACGAGGGACTAGCTACAGATACGCAGTATTTT.

This clone was seen more than once but under ten times. V is TRBV2 and J is TRBJ1-1; D possibly corresponds to TRBD1 (5 bases). This CDR3 has 14 residues. Germline V CDR1 and CDR2: SNHLY, FYNNEI. The ends were cut back, 5 bases at V and 3 bases at J, with 13 bases in the middle. CDR3 residues: CASSHQGQDTEAFF. The DNA for the CDR3 is TGTGCCAGCAGTCACCAGGGCCAGGACACTGAAGCTTTCTTT.

The chain combines TRBV19 with TRBJ2-3, with a weak D call TRBD2 (5 bases). Trimming pared 7 bases from V and 1 base from J, leaving 12 bases between. There are 14 residues in the CDR3. Looked up from germline, CDR1 is LNHDA and CDR2 is SQIVND (reference sequence). This CDR3 reads CASKERIRTDTQYF. Written as DNA, the CDR3 is TGTGCCAGTAAGGAGCGGATCCGCACAGATACGCAGTATTTT.

The rearrangement links TRBV19 to TRBJ1-2, with D possibly TRBD1 on 6 matching bases. The CDR3 totals 11 residues. With 6 bases removed from V and 7 bases from J, the gap between germline ends came to 9 bases. CDR1 and CDR2 from the germline V gene are LNHDA and SQIVND (reference sequence). This CDR3 is CASRYRVGYTF. The CDR3 DNA reads as TGTGCCAGTAGGTACAGGGTTGGCTACACCTTC.

The V gene is TRBV5-6, the J gene TRBJ2-7; 12 bases align to TRBD2. Looked up from germline, CDR1 is SGHDT and CDR2 is YYEEEE. The CDR3 spans 15 residues. Trimming at V came to 4 bases and at J to 4 bases, leaving 6 bases not matched to a gene. This CDR3 reads CASSIGLAGKYEQYF. The CDR3 DNA reads as TGTGCCAGCAGCATTGGACTAGCGGGAAAGTACGAGCAGTACTTC.